A selection of T cell receptor beta chains follows, all from one sample in a study of blood T cell repertoires in COVID-19. Profiling relied on immunoSEQ multiplex PCR, and the TCRdb table lists in-frame clones only, not all of them. The sample lists some 62,000 clones; about four fifths were seen once. The source material was peripheral blood. Source of these receptors: a human donor in a cohort sampled during active COVID-19. CDR3s include the opening cysteine and the closing phenylalanine or tryptophan. D genes are given only for firm matches. Clone size appears in some rows only: once, few, many, or a class for an expanded clone.

clone_size j_call v_call d_call cdr3_aa cdr3_nt
few TRBJ2-3 TRBV19 - CASSASGNTQYF TGTGCCAGTAGTGCTTCAGGCAATACGCAGTATTTT
- TRBJ1-6 TRBV6-1 - CASSEISYNSPLHF TGTGCCAGCAGTGAAATCAGCTATAATTCACCCCTCCACTTT
- TRBJ2-5 TRBV5-1 - CASSPGSRGANIGETQYF TGCGCCAGCAGCCCCGGCTCCCGGGGGGCCAATATTGGAGAGACCCAGTACTTC
- TRBJ1-2 TRBV5-1 TRBD1 CASSLTGERGGYTF TGCGCCAGCAGCTTGACAGGGGAAAGAGGTGGCTACACCTTC
few TRBJ1-1 TRBV12-3/TRBV12-4 - CASRKETVREAFF TGTGCCAGCAGGAAGGAGACAGTGAGAGAAGCTTTCTTT
- TRBJ1-2 TRBV7-2 - CASSLARQAYGYTF TGTGCCAGCAGCTTAGCTCGCCAGGCGTACGGCTACACCTTC
- TRBJ2-2 TRBV4-2 TRBD2 CASSPSGTSGGANTGELFF TGTGCCAGCAGCCCCTCCGGGACTAGCGGGGGGGCGAACACCGGGGAGCTGTTTTTT
- TRBJ2-5 TRBV2 TRBD1 CASSSTGYQETQYF TGTGCCAGCAGTTCGACAGGGTACCAAGAGACCCAGTACTTC
- TRBJ1-2 TRBV5-8 - CASSPGSLGYGYTF TGTGCCAGCAGCCCTGGGTCCCTAGGCTATGGCTACACCTTC
few TRBJ2-7 TRBV11-2 - CASSLVGPLSYEQYF TGTGCCAGCAGCTTAGTGGGGCCCTTATCCTACGAGCAGTACTTC
- TRBJ1-2 TRBV2 - CASSEQGTYYGYTF TGTGCCAGCAGTGAGCAGGGAACCTACTATGGCTACACCTTC
once TRBJ2-7 TRBV12-3/TRBV12-4 - CASSLSQGGEQYF TGTGCCAGCAGTTTATCCCAGGGAGGCGAGCAGTACTTC
- TRBJ1-3 TRBV28 - CASSLTSNSGNTIYF TGTGCCAGCAGTTTAACATCCAACTCTGGAAACACCATATATTTT
- TRBJ2-7 TRBV7-9 - CASSLGTVGYEQYF TGTGCCAGCAGCTTAGGGACAGTGGGCTACGAGCAGTACTTC
- TRBJ2-5 TRBV5-1 - CASSGGTVQETQYF TGCGCCAGCAGCGGGGGGACAGTCCAAGAGACCCAGTACTTC
- TRBJ2-7 TRBV19 TRBD2 CASSATLAGGDYEQYF TGTGCCAGTAGTGCCACACTAGCGGGCGGAGACTACGAGCAGTACTTC
- TRBJ1-2 TRBV28 TRBD1 CASSLGRGHDYGYTF TGTGCCAGCAGTTTAGGCAGGGGGCACGACTATGGCTACACCTTC
- TRBJ2-1 TRBV13 TRBD2 CASSLGLAASGGYNEQFF TGTGCCAGCAGCTTAGGCCTGGCGGCTAGCGGGGGGTACAATGAGCAGTTCTTC
- TRBJ2-5 TRBV5-4 - CASSLGQQEETQYF TGTGCCAGCAGCCTCGGACAGCAAGAGGAGACCCAGTACTTC
- TRBJ2-7 TRBV5-1 - CASSASSYEQYF TGCGCCAGCAGCGCTAGCTCCTACGAGCAGTACTTC
- TRBJ2-5 TRBV7-2 - CASTLQVGEAQYF TGTGCCAGCACCCTACAGGTTGGGGAAGCTCAGTACTTC
few TRBJ1-5 TRBV3-1/TRBV3-2 - CASSNSRIPPQHF TGTGCCAGCAGCAATTCTAGGATCCCGCCCCAGCATTTT
- TRBJ1-2 TRBV5-6 TRBD1 CASSLGQGRGYTF TGTGCCAGCAGCCTAGGACAGGGAAGAGGCTACACCTTC
- TRBJ2-5 TRBV29-1 TRBD2 CSVGGLAGVETQYF TGCAGCGTTGGGGGACTAGCGGGCGTGGAGACCCAGTACTTC
- TRBJ1-3 TRBV14 TRBD1 CASSLSRGRYGNTIYF TGTGCCAGCAGCCTTAGCAGGGGGCGTTATGGAAACACCATATATTTT
- TRBJ1-5 TRBV20-1 TRBD1 CSASPTDREDQPQHF TGCAGTGCTAGTCCAACCGACAGGGAGGATCAGCCCCAGCATTTT
- TRBJ1-2 TRBV6-2/TRBV6-3 TRBD1 CASRPTGGSYGYTF TGTGCCAGCAGGCCTACAGGGGGGAGCTATGGCTACACCTTC
- TRBJ2-2 TRBV2 - CASSERGLNTGELFF TGTGCCAGCAGTGAGCGGGGACTGAACACCGGGGAGCTGTTTTTT
few TRBJ2-1 TRBV28 - CASSLPLDNEQFF TGTGCCAGCAGTCTACCGTTAGACAATGAGCAGTTCTTC
- TRBJ1-1 TRBV5-1 TRBD1 CASSSGGKDTEAFF TGCGCCAGCAGCTCAGGGGGCAAGGACACTGAAGCTTTCTTT
many TRBJ1-5 TRBV4-1 - CASSPSEAGSQPQHF TGCGCCAGCAGCCCCAGTGAAGCGGGGAGTCAGCCCCAGCATTTT
few TRBJ2-1 TRBV2 TRBD2 CASSEASGGLSYNEQFF TGTGCCAGCAGTGAAGCTAGCGGGGGGCTTTCCTACAATGAGCAGTTCTTC
medium-sized TRBJ1-1 TRBV24-1 - CATRGQENTEAFF TGTGCCACCAGGGGACAAGAGAACACTGAAGCTTTCTTT
- TRBJ1-2 TRBV4-2 - CASSQDRGGYTF TGTGCCAGCAGCCAAGACCGGGGTGGCTACACCTTC
- TRBJ2-2 TRBV6-1 TRBD2 CASSASVSGGANTGELFF TGTGCCAGCAGTGCCTCCGTTAGCGGGGGGGCGAACACCGGGGAGCTGTTTTTT
- TRBJ1-2 TRBV14 - CASSQGTVPYGGYTF TGTGCCAGCAGCCAAGGGACAGTCCCCTATGGTGGCTACACCTTC
- TRBJ2-3 TRBV6-2/TRBV6-3 - CASSYPTPDTQYF TGTGCCAGCAGTTACCCTACCCCAGATACGCAGTATTTT
- TRBJ2-3 TRBV20-1 - CSASPRRDTQYF TGCAGTGCTAGTCCCCGCAGAGATACGCAGTATTTT
- TRBJ1-3 TRBV9 - CASSQMGGSGNTIYF TGTGCCAGCAGCCAAATGGGGGGATCTGGAAACACCATATATTTT
few TRBJ2-7 TRBV28 TRBD1 CASSAPTGSDYEQYF TGTGCCAGCAGTGCCCCGACAGGGTCGGACTACGAGCAGTACTTC
once TRBJ2-5 TRBV7-9 - CASSLGGGAPETQYF TGTGCCAGCAGCTTAGGCGGAGGGGCCCCGGAGACCCAGTACTTC
- TRBJ1-2 TRBV10-3 TRBD1 CAISERDRHYGYTF TGTGCCATCAGTGAGCGGGACAGACACTATGGCTACACCTTC
- TRBJ2-2 TRBV9 TRBD2 CASSETSGGAWTGELFF TGTGCCAGCAGCGAGACTAGCGGGGGGGCCTGGACCGGGGAGCTGTTTTTT
once TRBJ2-5 TRBV6-5 - CASSLGETQYF TGTGCCAGCTCCCTAGGAGAGACCCAGTACTTC
- TRBJ2-3 TRBV5-4 TRBD1 CASTLGQGADTQYF TGTGCCAGCACCCTGGGACAGGGGGCAGATACGCAGTATTTT
few TRBJ2-7 TRBV6-4 - CASRPDSCYEQYF TGTGCCAGCAGACCAGACAGTTGCTACGAGCAGTACTTC
few TRBJ1-3 TRBV2 - CASTAGFSGNTIYF TGTGCCAGCACGGCAGGGTTCTCTGGAAACACCATATATTTT
- TRBJ1-4 TRBV2 - CASRVVTAEKLFF TGTGCCAGCAGAGTAGTGACAGCAGAAAAACTGTTTTTT
- TRBJ2-3 TRBV7-2 TRBD2 CASSSRGGFTDTQYF TGTGCCAGCAGCTCACGCGGGGGGTTCACAGATACGCAGTATTTT
many TRBJ1-6 TRBV9 - CASSVVAGSPLHF TGTGCCAGCAGCGTTGTGGCAGGGTCACCCCTCCACTTT
- TRBJ2-7 TRBV5-1 - CASSLAGIGTYEQYF TGCGCCAGCAGCTTGGCAGGTATTGGAACCTACGAGCAGTACTTC
- TRBJ2-2 TRBV5-5 - CASSLAHGNTGELFF TGTGCCAGCAGCTTGGCCCACGGGAACACCGGGGAGCTGTTTTTT
- TRBJ2-3 TRBV11-2 - CASSPPGRADTQYF TGTGCCAGCAGCCCCCCAGGCAGGGCGGATACGCAGTATTTT
once TRBJ1-3 TRBV10-3 TRBD1 CAISERTGVAGNTIYF TGTGCCATCAGTGAGCGGACAGGGGTTGCTGGAAACACCATATATTTT
- TRBJ2-2 TRBV7-6 - CASSLRGAGTGELFF TGTGCCAGCAGCTTACGGGGGGCTGGCACCGGGGAGCTGTTTTTT